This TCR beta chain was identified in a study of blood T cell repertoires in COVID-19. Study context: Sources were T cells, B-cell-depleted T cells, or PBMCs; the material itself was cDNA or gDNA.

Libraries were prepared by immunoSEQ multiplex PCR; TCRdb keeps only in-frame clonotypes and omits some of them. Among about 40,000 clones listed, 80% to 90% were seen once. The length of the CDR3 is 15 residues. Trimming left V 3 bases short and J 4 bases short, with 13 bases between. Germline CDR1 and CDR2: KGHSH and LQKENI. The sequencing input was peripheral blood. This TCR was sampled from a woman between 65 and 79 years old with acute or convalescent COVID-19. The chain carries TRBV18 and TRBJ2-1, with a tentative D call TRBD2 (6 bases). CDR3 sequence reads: CASSPRSGTYNEQFF. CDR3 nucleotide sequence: TGTGCCAGCTCACCCCGCTCAGGGACTTACAATGAGCAGTTCTTC.